This T cell receptor beta chain was obtained from a study of identical twins. Findings and caveats of the study: Out-of-frame beta sequences exhibited a weaker degree of excess twin sharing.

Using its own MiXCR run on the 5' RACE reads, TCRdb lists one record per CDR3 protein. The sample lists 1.5 million to 2 million distinct CDR3 sequences, 25% to 35% seen once, with more than 0.25% in the top ten. Per germline, CDR1 MNHNS and CDR2 SASEGT. The CDR3 has 12 amino acids. Trimming shortened V by 8 bases and J by 4 bases, and 11 bases separated the two germline ends. This clonotype turned up a few times. Its antigen is still unknown. This sequence joins TRBV6-1 and TRBJ2-5, with D unresolved. Material: cord blood. The clonotype was recovered from a newborn girl in good health. CDR3 sequence (DNA): TGTGCCAGCGGGCAACGCGTAGAGACCCAGTACTTC. This codes for CASGQRVETQYF.